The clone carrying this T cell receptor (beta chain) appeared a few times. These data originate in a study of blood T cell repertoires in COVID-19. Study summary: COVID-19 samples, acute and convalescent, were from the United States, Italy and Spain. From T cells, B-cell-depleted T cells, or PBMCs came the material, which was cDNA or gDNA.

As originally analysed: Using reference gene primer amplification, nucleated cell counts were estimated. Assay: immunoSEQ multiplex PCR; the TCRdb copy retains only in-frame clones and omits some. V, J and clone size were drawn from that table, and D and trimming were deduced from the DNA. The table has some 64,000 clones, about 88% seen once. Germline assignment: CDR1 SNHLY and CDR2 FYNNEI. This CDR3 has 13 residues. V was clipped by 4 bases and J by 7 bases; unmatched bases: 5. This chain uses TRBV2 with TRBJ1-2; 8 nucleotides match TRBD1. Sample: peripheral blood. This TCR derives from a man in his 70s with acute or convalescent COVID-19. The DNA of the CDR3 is TGTGCCAGCAGTGGGGACAGGCTGGGTGGCTACACCTTC. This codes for CASSGDRLGGYTF.